A selection of T cell receptor beta chains follows, all from one sample in a study of T cell responses to AZD1222 COVID-19 vaccine. The method was immunoSEQ multiplex PCR; TCRdb's version includes in-frame clones alone and lacks a portion of them. Among about 48,000 clones listed, 86% were seen once. Sequencing was performed on peripheral blood, taken 28 days after the second AZD1222 dose. The receptors come from an adult who received the AZD1222 COVID-19 vaccine. CDR3s include the opening cysteine and the closing phenylalanine or tryptophan.

TRBV3-1/TRBV3-2	TRBJ1-5	CASSRTVNQPQHF
TRBV6-2/TRBV6-3	TRBJ2-1	CASSTRTGGVGINEQFF
TRBV10-3	TRBJ2-1	CATLGEAKGYEQFF
TRBV15	TRBJ2-5	CATSLDRGGQETQYF
TRBV5-5	TRBJ2-3	CASSFPSGRGGDTQYF
TRBV9	TRBJ2-7	CASSGGVTGIPGEQYF
TRBV19	TRBJ2-3	CASSIDPSRRDTQYF
TRBV12-3/TRBV12-4	TRBJ1-1	CASSPDGNTEAFF
TRBV7-9	TRBJ2-7	CASSLVEGKSYEQYF
TRBV28	TRBJ2-5	CASSDGSIGTQYF
TRBV7-2	TRBJ2-6	CASSGPVSGANVLTF
TRBV28	TRBJ2-1	CASSFGQPHGQFF
TRBV7-2	TRBJ1-3	CASSLAHSISGNTIYF
TRBV6-2/TRBV6-3	TRBJ2-4	CASSYSWNIQYF
TRBV6-2/TRBV6-3	TRBJ2-1	CASSTGTSGTNEQFF
TRBV4-1	TRBJ2-7	CASSQFDGRNEQYF
TRBV27	TRBJ2-1	CASSLFSGTGQVYNEQFF
TRBV19	TRBJ2-7	CASSIQGTRDEQYF
TRBV7-9	TRBJ1-5	CASSGDRGNQPQHF
TRBV6-5	TRBJ1-5	CASSYSGGFNQPQHF
TRBV12-5	TRBJ1-2	CASGSAGTGGSGYTF
TRBV12-5	TRBJ2-2	CASGLVTTGPNTGELFF
TRBV18	TRBJ2-7	CASSPVSGGNEQYF
TRBV28	TRBJ1-2	CASSLGAGRLYGYTF
TRBV4-2	TRBJ2-5	CASSQALAGGTEETQYF
TRBV11-3	TRBJ1-1	CASSSRVAGDAFF
TRBV5-6	TRBJ2-7	CASSFQTGGEQYF
TRBV19	TRBJ2-1	CASSMPRLAAYNEQFF
TRBV5-1	TRBJ1-6	CASSLATTGTSPLHF
TRBV6-5	TRBJ1-2	CASSYGRRDGYTF
TRBV12-3/TRBV12-4	TRBJ1-2	CASSFPRGGYTF
TRBV6-2/TRBV6-3	TRBJ2-1	CASSSLRVRRDEQFF
TRBV6-5	TRBJ2-3	CASSYWASHKYF
TRBV7-8	TRBJ2-5	CASSSLAGGVQETQYF
TRBV24-1	TRBJ2-5	CATSDLNRGLETQYF
TRBV2	TRBJ2-7	CASSRAYEQYF
TRBV18	TRBJ1-1	CASSPRRQGRYTEAFF